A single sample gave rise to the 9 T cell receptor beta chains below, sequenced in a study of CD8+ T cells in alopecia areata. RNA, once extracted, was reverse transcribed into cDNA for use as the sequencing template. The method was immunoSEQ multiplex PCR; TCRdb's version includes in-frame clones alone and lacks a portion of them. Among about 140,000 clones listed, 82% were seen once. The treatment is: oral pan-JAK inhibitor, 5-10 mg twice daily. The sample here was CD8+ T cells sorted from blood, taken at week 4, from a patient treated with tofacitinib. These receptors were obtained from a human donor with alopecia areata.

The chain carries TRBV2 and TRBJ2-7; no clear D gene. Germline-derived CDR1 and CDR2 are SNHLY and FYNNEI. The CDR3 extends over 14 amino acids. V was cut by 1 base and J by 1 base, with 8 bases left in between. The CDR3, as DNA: TGTGCCAGCAGTGAAGGGGGTGAGTCCTACGAGCAGTACTTC. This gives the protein CASSEGGESYEQYF.

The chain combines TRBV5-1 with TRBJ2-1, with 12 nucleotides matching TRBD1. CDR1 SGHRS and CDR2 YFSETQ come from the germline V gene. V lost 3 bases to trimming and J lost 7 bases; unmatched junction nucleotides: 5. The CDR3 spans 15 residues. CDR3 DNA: TGCGCCAGCAGCTCCGGGACAGGGGGCCGTAATGAGCAGTTCTTC. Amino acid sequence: CASSSGTGGRNEQFF.

CDR3 bases: TGTGCCAGCAGCTCCCGGGACACCCCGGGCCAAGAGACCCAGTACTTC. It encodes CASSSRDTPGQETQYF. The chain uses TRBV7-6 and TRBJ2-5, with D perhaps matching TRBD1 (6 bases). Germline loops: CDR1 SGHVS, CDR2 FNYEAQ. CDR3 length: 16 residues. V was pared by 4 bases and J by 1 base, with 16 bases between.

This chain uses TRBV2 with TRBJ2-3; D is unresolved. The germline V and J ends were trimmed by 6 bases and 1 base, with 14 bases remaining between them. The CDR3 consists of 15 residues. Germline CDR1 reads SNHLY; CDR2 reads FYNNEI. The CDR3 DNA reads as TGTGCCAGCAGCGCGCAAGTAATGGGCACAGATACGCAGTATTTT. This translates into CASSAQVMGTDTQYF.

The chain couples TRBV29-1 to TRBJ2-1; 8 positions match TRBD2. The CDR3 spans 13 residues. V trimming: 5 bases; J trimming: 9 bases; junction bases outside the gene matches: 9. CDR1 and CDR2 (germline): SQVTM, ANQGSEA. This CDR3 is CSVLRGEDGEQFF. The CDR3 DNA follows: TGCAGCGTTCTGCGGGGGGAGGACGGTGAGCAGTTCTTC.

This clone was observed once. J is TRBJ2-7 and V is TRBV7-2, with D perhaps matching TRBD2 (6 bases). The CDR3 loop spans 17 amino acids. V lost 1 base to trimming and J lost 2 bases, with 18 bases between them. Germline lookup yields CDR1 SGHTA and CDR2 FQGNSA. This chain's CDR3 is CASSLEFGRGRTYEQYF. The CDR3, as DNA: TGTGCCAGCAGCTTAGAGTTTGGGCGGGGACGTACCTACGAGCAGTACTTC. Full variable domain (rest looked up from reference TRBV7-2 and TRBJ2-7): GAGVSQSPSNKVTEKGKDVELRCDPISGHTALYWYRQSLGQGLEFLIYFQGNSAPDKSGLPSDRFSAERTGGSVSTLTIQRTQQEDSAVYLCASSLEFGRGRTYEQYFGPGTRLTVT.

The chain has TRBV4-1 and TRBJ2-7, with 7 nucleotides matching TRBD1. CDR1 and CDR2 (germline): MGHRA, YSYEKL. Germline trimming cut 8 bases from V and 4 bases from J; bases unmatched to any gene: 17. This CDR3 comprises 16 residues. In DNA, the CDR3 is TGCGCCAGCGCGAGGGCACCCTCCGGGACAGCATACGAGCAGTACTTC. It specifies CASARAPSGTAYEQYF.

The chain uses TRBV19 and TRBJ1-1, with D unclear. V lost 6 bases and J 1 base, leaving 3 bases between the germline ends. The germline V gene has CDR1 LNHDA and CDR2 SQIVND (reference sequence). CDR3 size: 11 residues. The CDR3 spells CASRENTEAFF. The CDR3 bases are TGTGCCAGTAGGGAGAACACTGAAGCTTTCTTT.

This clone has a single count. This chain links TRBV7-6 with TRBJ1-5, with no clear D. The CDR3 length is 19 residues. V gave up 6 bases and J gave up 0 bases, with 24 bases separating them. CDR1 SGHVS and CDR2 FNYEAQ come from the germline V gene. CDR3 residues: CASSLAYGRSPYSNQPQHF. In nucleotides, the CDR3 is TGTGCCAGCAGTCTTGCTTATGGACGTTCTCCGTATAGCAATCAGCCCCAGCATTTT. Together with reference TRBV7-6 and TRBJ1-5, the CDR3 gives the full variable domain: GAGVSQSPRYKVTKRGQDVALRCDPISGHVSLYWYRQALGQGPEFLTYFNYEAQQDKSGLPNDRFSAERPEGSISTLTIQRTEQRDSAMYRCASSLAYGRSPYSNQPQHFGDGTRLSIL.